Listed below are T cell receptor beta chains from one sample, sequenced in a study of cytomegalovirus exposure and HLA in healthy donors. TCRdb's copy holds only in-frame clones and misses some; the assay was immunoSEQ multiplex PCR. The sample lists over 150,000 clones, approximately 78% occurring once. The sample was PBMCs. These receptors were collected from a woman aged 45-60 years in good health and CMV-seropositive. The CDR3 runs from the conserved cysteine through the conserved F or W. The order of the fields is CDR3 DNA, CDR3 protein, V gene, clone size, D gene, J gene. The D gene is left open where the match is weak. Clone size appears in some rows only: once, few, many, or a class for an expanded clone.

DNA: TGTGCCAGCAGTGGTTCGCCCCCTTGGGCAGCCGCTTTCTTT
CDR3: CASSGSPPWAAAFF
V: TRBV28
size: NA
D: NA
J: TRBJ1-1

DNA: TGTGCCGGCACTCGGACAGCCGTGACTAACTATGGCTACACCTTC
CDR3: CAGTRTAVTNYGYTF
V: TRBV11-2
size: NA
D: NA
J: TRBJ1-2

DNA: TGTGCCAGCAGTGAACGGGAGAGGTACGAGCAGTACTTC
CDR3: CASSERERYEQYF
V: TRBV2
size: NA
D: NA
J: TRBJ2-7

DNA: TGTGCCAGCAGCTTAACTAGACAGGGGGGAGATACGCAGTATTTT
CDR3: CASSLTRQGGDTQYF
V: TRBV7-3
size: NA
D: TRBD1
J: TRBJ2-3

DNA: TGCGCCAGCAGCTCGATAACTAGAGCCGCAGGGGCAGATACGCAGTATTTT
CDR3: CASSSITRAAGADTQYF
V: TRBV5-1
size: NA
D: NA
J: TRBJ2-3

DNA: TGTGCCAGTAGTATTGTGGCTAGCGGGGGTGAGACCCAGTACTTC
CDR3: CASSIVASGGETQYF
V: TRBV19
size: NA
D: TRBD2
J: TRBJ2-5

DNA: TGTGCCAGCAGCTCAGCGAACACCGGGGAGCTGTTTTTT
CDR3: CASSSANTGELFF
V: TRBV7-2
size: NA
D: NA
J: TRBJ2-2

DNA: TGTGCCAGCAGTACGGGGAGGGGGTCCGGGGAGCTGTTTTTT
CDR3: CASSTGRGSGELFF
V: TRBV6-5
size: few
D: NA
J: TRBJ2-2

DNA: TGCGCCAGCAGCCTGGGACTAGAAGAGACCCAGTACTTC
CDR3: CASSLGLEETQYF
V: TRBV5-1
size: once
D: TRBD2
J: TRBJ2-5

DNA: TGTGCCATCAGGGACTATATTAGCGGTCCTTCCTACGAGCAGTACTTC
CDR3: CAIRDYISGPSYEQYF
V: TRBV10-3
size: NA
D: NA
J: TRBJ2-7

DNA: TGTGCCAGCACCACTCCCCGGGGGGAGGCTAACTATGGCTACACCTTC
CDR3: CASTTPRGEANYGYTF
V: TRBV6-6
size: NA
D: NA
J: TRBJ1-2

DNA: TGTGCCAGCTCACCAGTCGGGTTCGATCAGCCCCAGCATTTT
CDR3: CASSPVGFDQPQHF
V: TRBV18
size: NA
D: NA
J: TRBJ1-5

DNA: TGTGCCAGCTCACCACCCCCAGGAGGGGAGACCCAGTACTTC
CDR3: CASSPPPGGETQYF
V: TRBV18
size: NA
D: NA
J: TRBJ2-5

DNA: TGTGCCAGTAGTATAGGCCCCGGACTAGCGGGGGACTCCACAGATACGCAGTATTTT
CDR3: CASSIGPGLAGDSTDTQYF
V: TRBV19
size: NA
D: TRBD2
J: TRBJ2-3

DNA: TGTGCCAGCTCACCACCTAATAGTACTGAAGCTTTCTTT
CDR3: CASSPPNSTEAFF
V: TRBV18
size: NA
D: NA
J: TRBJ1-1

DNA: TGTGCCAGCAGCGTCCCGTCGGCAGGGGGCAAGACCGGGGAGCTGTTTTTT
CDR3: CASSVPSAGGKTGELFF
V: TRBV9
size: once
D: TRBD1
J: TRBJ2-2

DNA: TGCGCCAGCAGCCACCCAGGACTAGCGGGGGGGGCTAACTACAATGAGCAGTTCTTC
CDR3: CASSHPGLAGGANYNEQFF
V: TRBV4-1
size: NA
D: TRBD2
J: TRBJ2-1

DNA: TGTGCCAGCAGCCAGTCTAGCGGAGTATTCTACGAGCAGTACTTC
CDR3: CASSQSSGVFYEQYF
V: TRBV11-2
size: once
D: TRBD2
J: TRBJ2-7

DNA: TGTGCCAGCAGCCGAGGACAGTCCCCCCAGCATTTT
CDR3: CASSRGQSPQHF
V: TRBV7-8
size: NA
D: NA
J: TRBJ1-5

DNA: TGTGCCAGCAGTTACAGGGACACAGATACGCAGTATTTT
CDR3: CASSYRDTDTQYF
V: TRBV28
size: NA
D: NA
J: TRBJ2-3

DNA: TGTGCCAGCAGTTTTTTAACAGGGAACTACAATGAGCAGTTCTTC
CDR3: CASSFLTGNYNEQFF
V: TRBV28
size: NA
D: NA
J: TRBJ2-1

DNA: TGTGCCACCCAGGGGCCCTTCACAGATACGCAGTATTTT
CDR3: CATQGPFTDTQYF
V: TRBV2
size: NA
D: NA
J: TRBJ2-3

DNA: TGTGCCAGCAGCTTGGACGGTAGCGGGGCGTACGAGCAGTACTTC
CDR3: CASSLDGSGAYEQYF
V: TRBV5-4
size: NA
D: TRBD2
J: TRBJ2-7

DNA: TGTGCCAGCAGTGGGAGAGGGATAAACACCGGGGAGCTGTTTTTT
CDR3: CASSGRGINTGELFF
V: TRBV6-1
size: NA
D: NA
J: TRBJ2-2

DNA: TGTGCCACCACGGGACAGGGGGCTGGGGACACTGAAGCTTTCTTT
CDR3: CATTGQGAGDTEAFF
V: TRBV28
size: NA
D: TRBD1
J: TRBJ1-1

DNA: TGCGCCAGCAGACACATATTGCGGACACTGGATTCACCCCTCCACTTT
CDR3: CASRHILRTLDSPLHF
V: TRBV4-1
size: NA
D: NA
J: TRBJ1-6

DNA: TGTGCCAGTAGTACCCGACCTCCCGGGACAGGGGACCTTATAAGCAATCAGCCCCAGCATTTT
CDR3: CASSTRPPGTGDLISNQPQHF
V: TRBV19
size: once
D: TRBD1
J: TRBJ1-5

DNA: TGCGCCAGCAGTGATCATGGATGTCTCCTAGTCGACAATGAAAAACTGTTTTTT
CDR3: CASSDHGCLLVDNEKLFF
V: TRBV10-1
size: once
D: NA
J: TRBJ1-4

DNA: TGTGCCAGCAGCGCCACACAGGGGTTCGAGCAGTACTTC
CDR3: CASSATQGFEQYF
V: TRBV11-2
size: NA
D: TRBD1
J: TRBJ2-7

DNA: TGTGCCAGCAGTTTAACCTCCGCGGACAGCTACGAGCAGTACTTC
CDR3: CASSLTSADSYEQYF
V: TRBV28
size: few
D: NA
J: TRBJ2-7

DNA: TGTGCCAGCTCACCACCTGGACTAGCGGGAGCCTACGAGCAGTACTTC
CDR3: CASSPPGLAGAYEQYF
V: TRBV18
size: NA
D: TRBD2
J: TRBJ2-7

DNA: TGTGCCAGCAGCCGCCCGACAGGGGAGTCCTACGAGCAGTACTTC
CDR3: CASSRPTGESYEQYF
V: TRBV6-5
size: once
D: TRBD1
J: TRBJ2-7

DNA: TGTGCTAGCAGCTCTAAGTCGAACACCGGGGAGCTGTTTTTT
CDR3: CASSSKSNTGELFF
V: TRBV7-7
size: NA
D: NA
J: TRBJ2-2

DNA: TGTGCCAGCAGCCCTGCTGGCGGAAACACCATATATTTT
CDR3: CASSPAGGNTIYF
V: TRBV6-5
size: once
D: NA
J: TRBJ1-3

DNA: TGCGCCAGCAGCTTGGACAGCCGGGGAGAGACCCAGTACTTC
CDR3: CASSLDSRGETQYF
V: TRBV5-1
size: few
D: NA
J: TRBJ2-5

DNA: TGTGCCAGCAGCGGCGGTACCGGGGAGCTGTTTTTT
CDR3: CASSGGTGELFF
V: TRBV7-2
size: NA
D: NA
J: TRBJ2-2

DNA: TGCGCCAGCAGCCAAGATGAGAGCGGGCAGGGCGGCGGAAACACCATATATTTT
CDR3: CASSQDESGQGGGNTIYF
V: TRBV4-1
size: NA
D: NA
J: TRBJ1-3

DNA: TGTGCCAGTAGTATTTGGCGGACAGGGTCGGAGGAGCAGTTCTTC
CDR3: CASSIWRTGSEEQFF
V: TRBV19
size: NA
D: TRBD1
J: TRBJ2-1

DNA: TGTGCCAGCAGCCAGATTGGGCGGGAGGGGGACGAGACCCAGTACTTC
CDR3: CASSQIGREGDETQYF
V: TRBV4-2
size: NA
D: TRBD2
J: TRBJ2-5

DNA: TGCGCCAGCAGCTTGTTTAGCGGGGGGGACAATGAGCAGTTCTTC
CDR3: CASSLFSGGDNEQFF
V: TRBV5-1
size: few
D: TRBD2
J: TRBJ2-1

DNA: TGTGCCAGCAGTTTAATCACAGCCAACACCGGGGAGCTGTTTTTT
CDR3: CASSLITANTGELFF
V: TRBV28
size: NA
D: NA
J: TRBJ2-2

DNA: TGCGCCAGCAGCCAAGGGGGTACAGGGAACACTGAAGCTTTCTTT
CDR3: CASSQGGTGNTEAFF
V: TRBV4-1
size: NA
D: NA
J: TRBJ1-1

DNA: TGTGCCAGCAGGTCACCGGGACAGGGGTCGGACGAGCAGTACTTC
CDR3: CASRSPGQGSDEQYF
V: TRBV6-5
size: NA
D: TRBD1
J: TRBJ2-7

DNA: TGTGCCAGCAGCGTTGCAGGGACAGTTAATCAGCCCCAGCATTTT
CDR3: CASSVAGTVNQPQHF
V: TRBV5-4
size: NA
D: TRBD1
J: TRBJ1-5

DNA: TGCAGCGTTGATCCTAACACAGATACGCAGTATTTT
CDR3: CSVDPNTDTQYF
V: TRBV29-1
size: NA
D: NA
J: TRBJ2-3

DNA: TGTGCCAGCAGTCTCCAACAATACAATGAGCAGTTCTTC
CDR3: CASSLQQYNEQFF
V: TRBV6-5
size: NA
D: NA
J: TRBJ2-1

DNA: TGTGCCACCCGCCCTCCCGGACAGTCCTACGAGCAGTACTTC
CDR3: CATRPPGQSYEQYF
V: TRBV27
size: NA
D: NA
J: TRBJ2-7

DNA: TGTGCCAGCAGCCTGGGACAGAGGAAGGGTGCGGAGACCCAGTACTTC
CDR3: CASSLGQRKGAETQYF
V: TRBV11-2
size: NA
D: TRBD1
J: TRBJ2-5